The T cell receptor (beta chain) under discussion was sequenced for a study of cytomegalovirus exposure and HLA in healthy donors. The PCR used 60 Vbeta and 13 Jbeta primers. Profiling relied on immunoSEQ multiplex PCR, and the TCRdb table lists in-frame clones only, not all of them. Among about 160,000 clones listed, more than 80% were seen once. Study-wide points: Confirmation was obtained in vitro that three CMV-associated chains are specific for CMV antigens.

Details on this clone: Its antigen remains unidentified.

Germline CDR1 and CDR2: SNHLY and FYNNEI. J was trimmed by 0 bases and V by 4 bases; bases with no gene match: 9. The CDR3 sequence is 18 residues long. The chain uses TRBV2 and TRBJ1-5; TRBD1 agrees at 10 bases. The sample consisted of PBMCs. This receptor was taken from a woman younger than 30 in good health and CMV-seronegative. For the CDR3, the DNA is TGTGCCAGCAGTGCCCCGGGACAGGGGACATATAGCAATCAGCCCCAGCATTTT. Translation: CASSAPGQGTYSNQPQHF.